Sequencing of this TCR beta chain was carried out in a study of T cell repertoires in cytomegalovirus infection. Study-wide background: CMV infection and matching HLA type were both indicated by public TCR beta signatures.

MiXCR, run by TCRdb on the reads, gives a single entry per CDR3 protein. The data contain hundreds of thousands of distinct CDR3 sequences, approximately 24% of them singletons. This clonotype came up many times. Antigen specificity is unknown. This CDR3 has 16 residues. V lost 4 bases to trimming and J lost 5 bases; unmatched junction nucleotides: 6. In germline, CDR1 is MGHRA, CDR2 YSYEKL. General study points: Cumulative frequency (of public TCR beta family members) identified carriers of CMV plus the relevant HLA.

The rearrangement links TRBV4-1 to TRBJ2-2; TRBD1 agrees at 11 bases. Sample: CD8+ T cells from PBMCs. The TCR was taken from a human donor in good health (CMV status not recorded). Some clones in this sample may be carry-over from other donors' samples. The CDR3 loop is CASSPPGQGVTGELFF. The CDR3 DNA follows: TGCGCCAGCAGCCCTCCGGGACAGGGGGTGACCGGGGAGCTGTTTTTT.